The entry that follows covers one T cell receptor (beta chain) sequence. Its antigen is still unknown. Base qualities are missing; no much larger clone stands one base away. V is reduced by 4 bases and J by 0 bases, leaving a spacing of 15 bases between them. The germline V gene encodes CDR1 SGHTA and CDR2 FQGTGA. The CDR3 runs 16 residues from the cysteine to the phenylalanine. The entry retains the CDR3 DNA only, 48 bases that are in frame from base 1. Every donor in the study was a healthy Caucasian. Three pairs of female monozygotic twins, all aged roughly 18 to 30 years, made up the twin cohort. Positive isolation kits from Invitrogen were used to isolate CD4+ and CD8+ T cell populations. This sample was included in a study of identical twins listed by TCRdb under 2016. Describing the broader study: To test whether fetal clonotypes persist, this study deep-sequenced TCR alpha and beta repertoires from monozygotic twins, from unrelated adults of various ages, and from cord blood. Replicate twin experiments were performed at different times using different library preparation protocols to rule out contamination.

Libraries were made using 5' RACE. Instrument used: Illumina HiSeq 2000. A universal primer binding site was introduced by template switching, and a unique molecular identifier was present in the final cDNA, enabling accurate counting of TCR cDNA molecules. Specific primers in the conserved constant-segment region were used to synthesize first-strand cDNA for TCR alpha and beta chains. Each cDNA library was double barcoded, with a SMART-Mk sample barcode plus Illumina barcodes, to control for contamination. TruSeq adapter sequences along with Illumina sample barcodes were introduced in two successive PCR steps. Sequencing of the TCR alpha and beta cDNA libraries was done on the Illumina HiSeq platform using custom primers. The authors' pipeline ran thus. Raw reads were processed with MiGEC to extract unique molecular identifiers, and MiXCR was used to determine CDR3 positions. For each individual, recombination models were inferred using an EM algorithm with the repgenHMM and IGoR tools. Shared clonotype analysis was performed with the tcR package in R, normalizing sharing by the product of cloneset sizes. To study raw recombination without the effects of thymic and clonal selection, out-of-frame nonproductive sequences were analyzed. TCRdb handled the public reads itself, with Q25 trimming in fastp and clone calling in MiXCR, and kept productive beta chains. One record per CDR3 amino acid sequence lists the most common genes and DNA. The V and J calls shown here were made by TCRdb, not taken from the authors' results. The sample yields about 530,000 distinct CDR3 sequences; around 22% were counted once. Clones ranked in the top ten supply more than 0.4% of the sample.

What the study reported, not specific to this receptor: Fewer insertions were carried by abundant cord blood beta clonotypes, a similar but weaker trend appeared in young adult naive repertoires, and no such trend appeared in memory repertoires. Zero-insertion analyses could be partly confounded by invariant T cells such as MAIT and iNKT, though diverse VJ usage argued against such confounding for most clonotypes. Compared with coincidental sharing between unrelated individuals, out-of-frame TCR alpha sequences shared between twins showed an excess of sequences with low generation probability. The excess sharing between twins in beta out-of-frame sequences was weaker because fewer shared sequences reduced the signal-to-noise ratio. Because the same donors could not be followed over many years, conclusions were based on cross-sectional statistical analysis. In monozygotic twins, recombination models systematically underestimated out-of-frame TCR alpha sharing, but the models matched the sharing seen between unrelated individuals.

These same records also appear under a second study, on yellow fever vaccine responses in identical twins. Looking at the second paper: The authors reported that the T cell response to vaccination in identical twins appeared partly convergent and partly personalized. In identical twins, the study followed T cell clones that responded to the vaccine with precision.

The receptor's source is a woman younger than 35 in good health. The sample was CD4+ T cells sorted from blood. The V gene is TRBV7-3 and the J gene is TRBJ1-2, with the D gene call left open. The sequence in DNA is TGTGCCAGCAGCTCCCCCCGTTCAGAAGCTAACTATGGCTACACCTTC. Its protein reads: CASSSPRSEANYGYTF.